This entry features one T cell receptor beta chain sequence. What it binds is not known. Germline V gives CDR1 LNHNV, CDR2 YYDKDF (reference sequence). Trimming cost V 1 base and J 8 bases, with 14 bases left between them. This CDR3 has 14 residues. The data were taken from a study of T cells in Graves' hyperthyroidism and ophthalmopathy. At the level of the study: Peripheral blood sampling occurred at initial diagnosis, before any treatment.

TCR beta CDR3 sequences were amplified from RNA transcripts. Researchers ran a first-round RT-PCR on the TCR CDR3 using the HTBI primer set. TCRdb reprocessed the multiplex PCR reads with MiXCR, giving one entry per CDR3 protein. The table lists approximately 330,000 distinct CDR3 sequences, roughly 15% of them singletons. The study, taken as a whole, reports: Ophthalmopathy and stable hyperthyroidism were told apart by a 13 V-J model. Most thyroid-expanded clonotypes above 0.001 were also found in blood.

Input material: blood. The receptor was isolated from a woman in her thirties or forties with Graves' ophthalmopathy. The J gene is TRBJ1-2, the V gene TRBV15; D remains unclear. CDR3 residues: CATSRVGFGEGYTF. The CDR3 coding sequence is TGTGCCACCAGCAGAGTGGGTTTCGGGGAGGGCTACACCTTC.